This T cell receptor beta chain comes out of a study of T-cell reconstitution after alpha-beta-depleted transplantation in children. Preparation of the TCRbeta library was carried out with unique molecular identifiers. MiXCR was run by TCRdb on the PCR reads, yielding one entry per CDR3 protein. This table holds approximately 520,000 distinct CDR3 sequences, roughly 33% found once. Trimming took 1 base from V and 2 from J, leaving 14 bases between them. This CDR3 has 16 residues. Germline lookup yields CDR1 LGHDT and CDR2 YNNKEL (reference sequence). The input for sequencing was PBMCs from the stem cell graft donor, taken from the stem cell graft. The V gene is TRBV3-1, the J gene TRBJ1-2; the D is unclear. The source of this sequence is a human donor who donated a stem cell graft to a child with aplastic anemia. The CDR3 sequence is CASSQVGLGRNYGYTF. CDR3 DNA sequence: TGTGCCAGCAGCCAAGTGGGTCTGGGAAGGAACTATGGCTACACCTTC. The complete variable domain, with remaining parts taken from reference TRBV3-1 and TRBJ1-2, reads DTAVSQTPKYLVTQMGNDKSIKCEQNLGHDTMYWYKQDSKKFLKIMFSYNNKELIINETVPNRFSPKSPDKAHLNLHINSLELGDSAVYFCASSQVGLGRNYGYTFGSGTRLTVV.